This record looks at one T cell receptor (beta chain) sequence and its context. The antigen remains unidentified. This CDR3 comprises 14 residues. The V gene's germline CDR1 is MDHEN and CDR2 SYDVKM. Trimming removed 1 base at V and 4 bases at J, with 10 bases between. Sequenced by immunoSEQ multiplex PCR; TCRdb stores in-frame clones only, minus some. The sample lists just under 95,000 clones; just under 80% were seen once. The data are from a study of a mutant IDH1 vaccine in newly diagnosed glioma. Study details: Pretreatment consisted of radiotherapy, temozolomide, or both, with most receiving both.

The time point: baseline, week 1 (first vaccination visit). Treatment reported: pre-vaccination baseline after standard-of-care therapy. Donor tumors were new WHO grade 3 or 4 IDH1-mutant, ATRX-lost astrocytomas. General study findings and limits: There were vaccine-induced immune responses in roughly 93% of the patients. There seemed to be no relation between pseudoprogression and changes in top peripheral T cell clonotypes.

The TCR sequence derives from a man in his forties with glioma. V usage is TRBV28 and J usage is TRBJ1-2, with D possibly matching TRBD1 (5 bases). The source was PBMCs, collected from a glioma patient treated with radiotherapy, temozolomide or both. The CDR3 DNA is TGTGCCAGCAGTTTATCCGGGACGGCCTATGGCTACACCTTC. Encoded protein: CASSLSGTAYGYTF.